The subject of this entry is one T cell receptor beta chain. Its target is not known. Germline and junction disagree at one end, which may indicate a read error. Although they were nominally healthy when sampled, donors likely had unrecorded immune exposures. The data originate from a study of cytomegalovirus exposure and HLA in healthy donors. Germline CDR1 SEHNR, CDR2 FQNEAQ (reference sequence). The CDR3 is 13 amino acids. General study findings and limits: An apparent linkage of common viral pathogens to several of the most significant clusters emerged in a later analysis. The majority of CMV-associated TCR beta chains were reported as apparently HLA-restricted in a later analysis.

Use of 60 Vbeta and 13 Jbeta primers characterized the PCR. Assay used: immunoSEQ multiplex PCR; TCRdb lists only in-frame clones, some missing. The table has fewer than 250,000 clones, around 67% seen once. V and J are TRBV7-9 and TRBJ2-2; D uncertain. The source material was PBMCs. The clonotype originates from a woman in her twenties or thirties in good health and CMV-seropositive. In nucleotides, the CDR3 is TGTTCCAGCAGCTTCGGTAATGGCGGGGAGCTGTTTTTT. Protein: CSSSFGNGGELFF. The whole variable domain, remainder taken from reference TRBV7-9 and TRBJ2-2, is DTGVSQNPRHKITKRGQNVTFRCDPISEHNRLYWYRQTLGQGPEFLTYFQNEAQLEKSRLLSDRFSAERPKGSFSTLEIQRTEQGDSAMYLCSSSFGNGGELFFGEGSRLTVL.